This TCR beta chain was sequenced during a study of OX40 agonist ivuxolimab in advanced cancers. Overall study: Dose-escalation patients suffered from hepatocellular carcinoma, melanoma, renal cell or head and neck cancer. Findings and limits, study-wide: At 0.1 to 3.0 mg/kg, CD4+ and CD8+ blood T cells expanded clonally by week 6. On average, a greater number of expanded clones characterised CD8+ T cells relative to CD4+.

Germline-derived CDR1 and CDR2 are SGHTS and YDEGEE. There are 15 residues in the CDR3. Patients with a history of autoimmune disease or on systemic immunosuppression were excluded. With respect to this clone: Its specificity is not known.

TCRdb's copy holds only in-frame clones and misses some; the assay was immunoSEQ multiplex PCR. The repertoire holds approximately 75,000 clones, approximately 87% seen once, with 6% to 7.5% in the top ten. This specimen consisted of CD4+ or CD8+ T cells sorted from blood, obtained in a trial of the OX40 agonist ivuxolimab. The chain employs TRBV5-8 and TRBJ2-5; D perhaps matches TRBD2 (5 bases). The J call may be faulty, since TRBJ2-7 better matches the DNA end. The clonotype comes from an adult with an advanced solid tumor such as melanoma, head and neck, liver or kidney cancer. In DNA form, the CDR3 reads TGTGCCAGCAGCCAAGATCTCGAGGGAACCTACGAGCAGTACTTC. Translated, it gives CASSQDLEGTYEQYF.